The text below deals with one T cell receptor (beta chain). Its target is unknown. The PCR used 60 Vbeta and 13 Jbeta primers. In the original workflow: In a later analysis, some 80 million unique TCR beta chains included roughly 11 million shared by two or more donors. Sequencing used immunoSEQ multiplex PCR; TCRdb keeps in-frame clones, though not all of them. V and J calls and clone size are copied from that table; D and trimming were computed from the DNA. The top ten clones hold about 1.9% of a sample with 70,000 to 80,000 clones, roughly four fifths of them seen once. This specimen belongs to a study of cytomegalovirus exposure and HLA in healthy donors. CDR1 and CDR2 from the germline V gene are LNHDA and SQIVND (reference sequence). CDR3 size: 15 residues. The V end lost 10 bases, the J end lost 2 bases, and 15 bases lay between the germline ends. Notes on the study in general: The authors later linked a missense DCLRE1C variant to TCR beta V- and J-gene trimming. The authors listed about 170 TCR beta chains as cytomegalovirus-associated.

The rearrangement joins TRBV19 to TRBJ2-6, with D possibly matching TRBD1 (5 bases). The sequenced sample was PBMCs. The sequence was collected from a man in his late teens or twenties in good health and CMV-seronegative. For the CDR3, the DNA is TGTGCCACCGCCATGGCAGGGACTGGGGCCAACGTCCTGACTTTC. Its translation is CATAMAGTGANVLTF.